The clone carrying this TCR beta chain has a count of ten or more. This specimen belongs to a study of read filtering for tumor transcriptome and immune sequencing. Study-wide context: DNase treatment preceded whole-transcriptome library preparation. IR-seq gave about 4.05 to 11 million TCR reads per sample; RNA-seq gave roughly 75 to 1,400.

The CDR3 has 14 amino acids. Trimming pared 3 bases from V and 12 bases from J, leaving 21 bases between. Germline assignment: CDR1 DFQATT and CDR2 SNEGSKA (reference sequence). The library was built from approximately 400 ng RNA with molecular barcoded adaptors for alpha/delta and beta/gamma chains. Each CDR3 protein is one row after TCRdb ran MiXCR on the reads. This sample yields around 130,000 distinct CDR3 sequences, of which around 13% are seen a single time; just under 8.5% belongs to the top ten. Specimen: a population of CD138-negative cells sorted from bone marrow. The chain carries TRBV20-1 and TRBJ2-1; D may be TRBD1 (8 bases). This sequence originates from a donor aged 40 or over with multiple myeloma. CDR3 sequence (DNA): TGCAGTGCTAGTATAGGACAGGGACTAAAGGGGCAGTTCTTC. This translates into CSASIGQGLKGQFF.